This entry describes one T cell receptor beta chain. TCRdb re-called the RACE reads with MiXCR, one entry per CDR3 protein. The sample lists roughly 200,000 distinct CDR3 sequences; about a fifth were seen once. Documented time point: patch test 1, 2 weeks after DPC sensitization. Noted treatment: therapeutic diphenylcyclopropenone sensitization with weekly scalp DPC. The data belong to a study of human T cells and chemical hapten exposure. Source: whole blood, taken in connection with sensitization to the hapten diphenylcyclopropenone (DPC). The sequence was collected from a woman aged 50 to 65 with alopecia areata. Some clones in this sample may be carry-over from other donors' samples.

CDR3 in DNA: TGTGCCACCAATTCCGGGACAGGGAATTCAGATACGCAGTATTTT. Its protein is CATNSGTGNSDTQYF. J is TRBJ2-3 and V is TRBV9, with TRBD1 matching over 9 bases. The CDR3 contains 15 residues. Germline values: CDR1 SGDLS, CDR2 YYNGEE. Trimming at V came to 9 bases and at J to 4 bases, leaving 12 bases not matched to a gene.